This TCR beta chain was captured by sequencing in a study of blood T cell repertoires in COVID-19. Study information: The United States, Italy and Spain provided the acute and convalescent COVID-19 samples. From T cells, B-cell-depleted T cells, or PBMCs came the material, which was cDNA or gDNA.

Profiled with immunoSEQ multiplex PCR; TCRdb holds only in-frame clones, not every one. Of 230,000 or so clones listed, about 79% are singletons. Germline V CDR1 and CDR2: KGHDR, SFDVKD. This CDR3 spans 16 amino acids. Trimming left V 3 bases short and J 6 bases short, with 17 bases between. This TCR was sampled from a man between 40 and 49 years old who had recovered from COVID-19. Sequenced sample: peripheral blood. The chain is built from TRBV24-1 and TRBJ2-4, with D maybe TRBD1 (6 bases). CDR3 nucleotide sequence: TGTGCCACCAGTGATATGACAACAGGGATCGGAAACATTCAGTACTTC. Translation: CATSDMTTGIGNIQYF.